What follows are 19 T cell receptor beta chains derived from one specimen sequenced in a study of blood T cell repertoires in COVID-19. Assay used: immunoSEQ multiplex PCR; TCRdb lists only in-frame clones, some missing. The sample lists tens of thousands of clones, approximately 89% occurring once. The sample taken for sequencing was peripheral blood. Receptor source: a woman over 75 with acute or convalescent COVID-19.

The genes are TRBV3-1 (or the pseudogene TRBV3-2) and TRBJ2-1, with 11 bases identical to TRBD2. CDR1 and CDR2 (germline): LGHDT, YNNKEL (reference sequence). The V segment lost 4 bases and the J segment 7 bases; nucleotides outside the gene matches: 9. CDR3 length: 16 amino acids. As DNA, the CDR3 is TGTGCCAGCAGCCTAGCGGGGGGGCCGGAGAGGAATGAGCAGTTCTTC. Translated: CASSLAGGPERNEQFF.

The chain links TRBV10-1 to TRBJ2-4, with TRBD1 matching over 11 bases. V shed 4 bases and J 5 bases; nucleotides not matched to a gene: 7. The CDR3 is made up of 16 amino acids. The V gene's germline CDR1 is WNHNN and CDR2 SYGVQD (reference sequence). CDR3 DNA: TGCGCCAGCAGTGTAGGACAGGGGGCCGGGGAAAACATTCAGTACTTC. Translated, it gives CASSVGQGAGENIQYF.

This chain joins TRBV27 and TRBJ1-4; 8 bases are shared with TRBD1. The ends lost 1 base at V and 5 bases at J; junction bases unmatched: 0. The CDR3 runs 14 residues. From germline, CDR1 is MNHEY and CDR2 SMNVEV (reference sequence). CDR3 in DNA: TGTGCCAGCAGTTTATACAGGGGGAATGAAAAACTGTTTTTT. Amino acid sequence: CASSLYRGNEKLFF.

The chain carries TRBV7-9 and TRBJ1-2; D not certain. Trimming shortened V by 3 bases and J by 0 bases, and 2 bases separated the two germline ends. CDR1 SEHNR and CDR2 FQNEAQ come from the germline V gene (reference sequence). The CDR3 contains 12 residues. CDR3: CASSFTNYGYTF. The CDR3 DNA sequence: TGTGCCAGCAGCTTCACTAACTATGGCTACACCTTC.

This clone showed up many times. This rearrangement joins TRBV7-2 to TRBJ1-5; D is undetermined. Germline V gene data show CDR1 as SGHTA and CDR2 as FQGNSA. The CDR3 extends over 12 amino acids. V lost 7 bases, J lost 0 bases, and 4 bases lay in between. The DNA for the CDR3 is TGTGCCAGCACCGTTAGCAATCAGCCCCAGCATTTT. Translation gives CASTVSNQPQHF.

Written as DNA, the CDR3 is TGCGCCAGCAGCTTGAATCTCGGGGGTTCGGGAGAGACCCAGTACTTC. It encodes CASSLNLGGSGETQYF. This chain joins TRBV5-1 and TRBJ2-5, with D tentatively TRBD2 (6 bases). This CDR3 has 16 residues. Trimming cost V 1 base and J 4 bases, with 17 bases left between them. The germline gives CDR1 SGHRS, CDR2 YFSETQ.

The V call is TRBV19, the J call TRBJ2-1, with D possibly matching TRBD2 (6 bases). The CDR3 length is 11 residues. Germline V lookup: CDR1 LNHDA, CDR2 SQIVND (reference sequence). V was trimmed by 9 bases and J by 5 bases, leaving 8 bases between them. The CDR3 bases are TGTGCCAGCCGGGAGAACAATGAGCAGTTCTTC. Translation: CASRENNEQFF.

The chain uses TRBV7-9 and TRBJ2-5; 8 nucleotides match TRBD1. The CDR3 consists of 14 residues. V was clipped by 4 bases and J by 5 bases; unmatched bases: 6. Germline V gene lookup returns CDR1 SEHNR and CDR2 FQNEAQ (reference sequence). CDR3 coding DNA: TGTGCCAGCAGCTCAGGGGCAGGGGGCGAGACCCAGTACTTC. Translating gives CASSSGAGGETQYF.

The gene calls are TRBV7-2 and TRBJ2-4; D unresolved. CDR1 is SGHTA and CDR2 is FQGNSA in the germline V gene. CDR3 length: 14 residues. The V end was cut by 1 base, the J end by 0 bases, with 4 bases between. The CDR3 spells CASSLVVAKNIQYF. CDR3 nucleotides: TGTGCCAGCAGCTTAGTAGTAGCCAAAAACATTCAGTACTTC. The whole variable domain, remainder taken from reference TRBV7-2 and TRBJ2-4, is GAGVSQSPSNKVTEKGKDVELRCDPISGHTALYWYRQSLGQGLEFLIYFQGNSAPDKSGLPSDRFSAERTGGSVSTLTIQRTQQEDSAVYLCASSLVVAKNIQYFGAGTRLSVL.

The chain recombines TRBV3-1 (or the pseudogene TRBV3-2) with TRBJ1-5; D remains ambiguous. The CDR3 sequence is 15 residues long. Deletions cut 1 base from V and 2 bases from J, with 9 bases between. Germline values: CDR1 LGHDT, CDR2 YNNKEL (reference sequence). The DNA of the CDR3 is TGTGCCAGCAGCCAAGGAGGGTCGGGCAATCAGCCCCAGCATTTT. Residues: CASSQGGSGNQPQHF.

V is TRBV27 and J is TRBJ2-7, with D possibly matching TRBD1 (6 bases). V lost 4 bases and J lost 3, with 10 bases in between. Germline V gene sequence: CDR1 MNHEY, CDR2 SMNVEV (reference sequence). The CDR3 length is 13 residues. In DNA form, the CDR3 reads TGTGCCAGCAGTTACAGGGACCACTACGAGCAGTACTTC. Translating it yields CASSYRDHYEQYF.

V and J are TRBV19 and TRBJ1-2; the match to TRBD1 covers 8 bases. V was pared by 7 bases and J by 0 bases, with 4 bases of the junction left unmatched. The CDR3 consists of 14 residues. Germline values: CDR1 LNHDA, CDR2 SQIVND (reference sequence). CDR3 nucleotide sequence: TGTGCCAGTACCGGGACAGGATCTAACTATGGCTACACCTTC. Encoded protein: CASTGTGSNYGYTF.

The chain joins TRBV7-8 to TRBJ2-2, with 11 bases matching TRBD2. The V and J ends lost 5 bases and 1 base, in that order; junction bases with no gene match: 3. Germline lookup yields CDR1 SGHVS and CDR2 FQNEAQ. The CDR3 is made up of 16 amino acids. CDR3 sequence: CASSPGLAVNTGELFF. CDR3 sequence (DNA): TGTGCCAGCAGCCCGGGACTAGCGGTGAACACCGGGGAGCTGTTTTTT.

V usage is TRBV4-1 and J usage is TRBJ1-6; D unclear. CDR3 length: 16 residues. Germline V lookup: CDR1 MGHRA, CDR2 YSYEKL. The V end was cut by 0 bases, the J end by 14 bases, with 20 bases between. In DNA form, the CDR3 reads TGCGCCAGCAGCCAAGAGGCACCAGTGCCTATGAGGGCCCTCCACTTT. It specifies CASSQEAPVPMRALHF.

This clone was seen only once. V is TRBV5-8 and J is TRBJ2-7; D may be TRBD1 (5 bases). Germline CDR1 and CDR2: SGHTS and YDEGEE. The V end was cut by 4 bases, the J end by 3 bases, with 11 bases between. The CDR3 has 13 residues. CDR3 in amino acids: CASSRTQFYEQYF. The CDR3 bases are TGTGCCAGCAGCAGGACACAATTCTACGAGCAGTACTTC.

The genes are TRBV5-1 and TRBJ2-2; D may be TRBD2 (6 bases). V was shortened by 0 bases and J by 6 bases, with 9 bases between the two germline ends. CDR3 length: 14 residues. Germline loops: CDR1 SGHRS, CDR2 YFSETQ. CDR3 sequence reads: CASSLGAGSGELFF. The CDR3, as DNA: TGCGCCAGCAGCTTGGGTGCGGGGTCCGGGGAGCTGTTTTTT.

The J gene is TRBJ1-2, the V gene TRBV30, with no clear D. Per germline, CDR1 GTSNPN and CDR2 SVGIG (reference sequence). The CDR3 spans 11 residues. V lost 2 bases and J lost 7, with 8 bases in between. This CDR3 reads CAWSYAAGYTF. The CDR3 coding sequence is TGTGCCTGGAGTTACGCGGCTGGCTACACCTTC.

The CDR3 spells CASSLDGQGDNEKLFF. The CDR3 DNA is TGCGCCAGCAGCTTGGATGGACAGGGGGATAATGAAAAACTGTTTTTT. The V gene is TRBV5-1, the J gene TRBJ1-4; 10 bases align to TRBD1. There are 16 residues in the CDR3. Trimming cost V 0 bases and J 4 bases; bases outside gene matches: 3. In germline, CDR1 is SGHRS, CDR2 YFSETQ. Full variable domain (rest looked up from reference TRBV5-1 and TRBJ1-4): KAGVTQTPRYLIKTRGQQVTLSCSPISGHRSVSWYQQTPGQGLQFLFEYFSETQRNKGNFPGRFSGRQFSNSRSEMNVSTLELGDSALYLCASSLDGQGDNEKLFFGSGTQLSVL.

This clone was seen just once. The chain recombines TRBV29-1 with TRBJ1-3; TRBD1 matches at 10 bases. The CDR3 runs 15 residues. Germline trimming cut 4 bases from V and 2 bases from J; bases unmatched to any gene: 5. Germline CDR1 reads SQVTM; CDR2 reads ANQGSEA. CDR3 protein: CSVARQGAPGNTIYF. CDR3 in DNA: TGCAGCGTTGCCCGACAGGGGGCACCTGGAAACACCATATATTTT.